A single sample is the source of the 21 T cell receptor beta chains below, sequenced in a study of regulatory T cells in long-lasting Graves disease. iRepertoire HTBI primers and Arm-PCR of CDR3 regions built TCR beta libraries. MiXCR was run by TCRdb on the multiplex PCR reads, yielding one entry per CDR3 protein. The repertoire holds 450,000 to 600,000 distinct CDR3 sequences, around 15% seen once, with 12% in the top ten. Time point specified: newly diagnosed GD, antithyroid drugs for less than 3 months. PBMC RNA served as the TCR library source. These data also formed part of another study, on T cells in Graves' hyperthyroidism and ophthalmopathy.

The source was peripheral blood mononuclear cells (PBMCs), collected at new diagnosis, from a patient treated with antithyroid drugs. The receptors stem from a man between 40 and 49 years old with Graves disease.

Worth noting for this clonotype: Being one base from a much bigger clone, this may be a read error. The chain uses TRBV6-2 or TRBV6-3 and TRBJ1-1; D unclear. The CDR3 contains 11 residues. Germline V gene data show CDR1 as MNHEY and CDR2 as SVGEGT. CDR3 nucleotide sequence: TGTGCCAGCAGTCCGTACGGTGAAGCTCTCTTT. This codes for CASSPYGEALF.

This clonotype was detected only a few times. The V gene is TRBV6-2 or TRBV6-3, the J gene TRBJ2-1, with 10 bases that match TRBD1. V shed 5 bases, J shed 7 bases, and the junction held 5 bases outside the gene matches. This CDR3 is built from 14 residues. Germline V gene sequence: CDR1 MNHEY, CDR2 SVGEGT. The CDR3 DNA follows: TGTGCCAGCAGTGCCCGGGACAGGGGAAATGAGCAGTTCTTC. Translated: CASSARDRGNEQFF.

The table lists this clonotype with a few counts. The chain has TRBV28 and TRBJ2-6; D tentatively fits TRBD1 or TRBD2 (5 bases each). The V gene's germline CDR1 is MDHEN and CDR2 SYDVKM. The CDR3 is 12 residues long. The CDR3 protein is CAGGSGANVLTF. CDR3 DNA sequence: TGTGCTGGGGGCTCTGGGGCCAACGTCCTGACTTTC.

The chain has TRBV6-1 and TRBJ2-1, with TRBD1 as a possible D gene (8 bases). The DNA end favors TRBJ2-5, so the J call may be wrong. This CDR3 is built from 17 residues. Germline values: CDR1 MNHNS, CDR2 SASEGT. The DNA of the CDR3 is TGTGCCAGCCGTACAGGGGGGGCGGCGGCCCGGGGGAAGACCCAGTACTTC. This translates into CASRTGGAAARGKTQYF.

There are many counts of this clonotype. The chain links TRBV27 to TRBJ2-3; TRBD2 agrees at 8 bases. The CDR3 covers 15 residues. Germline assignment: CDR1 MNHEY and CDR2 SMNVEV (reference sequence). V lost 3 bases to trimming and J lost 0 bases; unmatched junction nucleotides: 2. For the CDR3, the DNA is TGTGCCAGCAGTTTCCTAGCGGGCAGCACAGATACGCAGTATTTT. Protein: CASSFLAGSTDTQYF.

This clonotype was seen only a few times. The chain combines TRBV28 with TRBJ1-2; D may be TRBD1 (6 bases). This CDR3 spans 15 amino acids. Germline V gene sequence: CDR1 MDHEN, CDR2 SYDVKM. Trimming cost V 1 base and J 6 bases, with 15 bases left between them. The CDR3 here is CASSLLMGANHGYTF. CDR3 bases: TGTGCCAGCAGTTTATTGATGGGGGCAAACCATGGCTACACCTTC.

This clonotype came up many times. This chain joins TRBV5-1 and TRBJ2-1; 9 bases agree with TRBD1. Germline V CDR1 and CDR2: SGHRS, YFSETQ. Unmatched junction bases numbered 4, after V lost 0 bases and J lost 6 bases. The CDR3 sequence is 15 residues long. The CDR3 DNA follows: TGCGCCAGCAGCTTGGCCTTGACAGGGGGCAATGAGCAGTTCTTC. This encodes CASSLALTGGNEQFF.

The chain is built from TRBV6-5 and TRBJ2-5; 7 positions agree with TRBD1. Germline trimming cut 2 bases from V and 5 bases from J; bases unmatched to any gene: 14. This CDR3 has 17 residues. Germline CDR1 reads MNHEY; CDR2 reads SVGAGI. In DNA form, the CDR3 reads TGTGCCAGCAGTTACCGCAGGACAGGCGTTGCTCAGGAGACCCAGTACTTC. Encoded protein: CASSYRRTGVAQETQYF.

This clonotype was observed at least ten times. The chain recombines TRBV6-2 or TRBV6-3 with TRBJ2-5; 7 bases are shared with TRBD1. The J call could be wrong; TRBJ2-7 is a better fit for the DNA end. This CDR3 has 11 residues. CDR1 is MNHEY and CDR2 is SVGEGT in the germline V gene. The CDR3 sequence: CASTQGDEQYF. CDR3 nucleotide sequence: TGTGCCAGCACCCAGGGGGACGAGCAGTACTTC.

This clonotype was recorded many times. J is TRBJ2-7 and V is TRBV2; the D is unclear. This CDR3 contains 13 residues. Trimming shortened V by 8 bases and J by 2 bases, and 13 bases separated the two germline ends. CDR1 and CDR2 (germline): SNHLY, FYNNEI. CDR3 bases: TGTGCCAGCTCATCCACCCTCCCCTACGAGCAGTACTTC. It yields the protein CASSSTLPYEQYF.

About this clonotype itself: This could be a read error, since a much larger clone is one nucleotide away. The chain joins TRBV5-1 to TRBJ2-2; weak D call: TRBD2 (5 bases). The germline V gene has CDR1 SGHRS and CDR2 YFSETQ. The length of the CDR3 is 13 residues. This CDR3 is CASGFGDTGELFF. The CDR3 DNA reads TGCGCCAGCGGCTTCGGGGATACCGGGGAGCTGTTTTTT.

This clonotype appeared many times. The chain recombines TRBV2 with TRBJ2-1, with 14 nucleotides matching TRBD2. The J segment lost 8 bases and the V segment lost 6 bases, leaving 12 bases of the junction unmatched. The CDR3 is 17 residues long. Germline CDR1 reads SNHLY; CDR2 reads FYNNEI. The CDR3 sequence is CASRDIGLAGGIHEQFF. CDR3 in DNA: TGTGCCAGCAGGGACATTGGACTAGCGGGAGGCATACATGAGCAGTTCTTC.

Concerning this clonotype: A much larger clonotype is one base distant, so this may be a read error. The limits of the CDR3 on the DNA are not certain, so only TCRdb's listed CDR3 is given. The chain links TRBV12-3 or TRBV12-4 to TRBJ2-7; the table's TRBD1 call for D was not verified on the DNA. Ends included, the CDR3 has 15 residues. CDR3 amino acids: CASSLWGRGTYERYF.

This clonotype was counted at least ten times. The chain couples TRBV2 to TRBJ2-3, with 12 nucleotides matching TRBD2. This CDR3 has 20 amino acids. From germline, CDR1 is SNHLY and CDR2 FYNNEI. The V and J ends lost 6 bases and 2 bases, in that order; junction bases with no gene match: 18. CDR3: CASRNPRRTSGIHFTDTQYF. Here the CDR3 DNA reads TGTGCCAGCAGGAATCCCCGTAGGACTAGCGGGATACACTTCACAGATACGCAGTATTTT. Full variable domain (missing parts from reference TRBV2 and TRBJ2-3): EPEVTQTPSHQVTQMGQEVILRCVPISNHLYFYWYRQILGQKVEFLVSFYNNEISEKSEIFDDQFSVERPDGSNFTLKIRSTKLEDSAMYFCASRNPRRTSGIHFTDTQYFGPGTRLTVL.

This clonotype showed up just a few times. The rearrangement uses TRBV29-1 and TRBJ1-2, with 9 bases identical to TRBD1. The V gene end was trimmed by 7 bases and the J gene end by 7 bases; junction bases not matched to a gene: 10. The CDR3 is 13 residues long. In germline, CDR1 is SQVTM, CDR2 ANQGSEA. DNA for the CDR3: TGCAGCGGCCGGGACAGGGAAGTGGGTGGCTACACCTTC. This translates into CSGRDREVGGYTF.

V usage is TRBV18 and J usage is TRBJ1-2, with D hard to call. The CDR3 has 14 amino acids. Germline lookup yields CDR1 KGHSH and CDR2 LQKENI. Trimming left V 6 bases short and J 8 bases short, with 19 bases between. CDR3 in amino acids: CASSEENLPSGYTF. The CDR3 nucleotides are TGTGCCAGCTCCGAGGAAAATCTCCCCTCGGGCTACACCTTC.

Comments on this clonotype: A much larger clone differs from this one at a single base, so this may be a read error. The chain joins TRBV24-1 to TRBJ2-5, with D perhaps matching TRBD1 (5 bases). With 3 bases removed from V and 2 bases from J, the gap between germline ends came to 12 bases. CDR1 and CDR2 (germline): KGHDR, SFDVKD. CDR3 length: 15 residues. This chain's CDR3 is CATSDPGREQETQYF. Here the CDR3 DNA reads TGTGCCACCAGTGATCCGGGCAGGGAACAAGAGACCCAGTACTTC.

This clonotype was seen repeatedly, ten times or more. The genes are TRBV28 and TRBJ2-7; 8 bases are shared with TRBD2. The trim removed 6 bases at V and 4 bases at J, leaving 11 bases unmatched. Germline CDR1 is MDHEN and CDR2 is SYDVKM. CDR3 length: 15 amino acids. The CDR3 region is CASRPSTSGIYEQYF. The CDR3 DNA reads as TGTGCCAGCAGACCCTCTACTAGCGGCATATACGAGCAGTACTTC.

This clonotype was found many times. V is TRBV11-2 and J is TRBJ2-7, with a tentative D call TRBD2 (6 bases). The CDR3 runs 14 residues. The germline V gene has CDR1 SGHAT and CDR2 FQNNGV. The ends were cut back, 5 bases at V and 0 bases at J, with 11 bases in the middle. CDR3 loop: CASSGDFSSYEQYF. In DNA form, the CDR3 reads TGTGCCAGCAGCGGGGACTTCAGCTCCTACGAGCAGTACTTC.

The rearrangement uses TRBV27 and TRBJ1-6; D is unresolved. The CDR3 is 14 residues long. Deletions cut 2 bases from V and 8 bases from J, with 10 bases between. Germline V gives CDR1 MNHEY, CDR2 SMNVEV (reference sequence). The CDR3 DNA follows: TGTGCCAGCAGTTTAGGGAATAGGGATTCACCCCTCCACTTT. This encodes CASSLGNRDSPLHF.

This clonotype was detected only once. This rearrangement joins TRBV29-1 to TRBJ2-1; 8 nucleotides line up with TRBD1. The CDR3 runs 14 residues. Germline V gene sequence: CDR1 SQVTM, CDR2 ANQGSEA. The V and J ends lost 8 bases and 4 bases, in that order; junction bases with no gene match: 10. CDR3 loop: CSIETGVGYNEQFF. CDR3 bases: TGCAGCATCGAGACAGGGGTAGGATACAATGAGCAGTTCTTC.